This TCR beta chain appears in the sequencing data of a study of blood T cell repertoires in COVID-19. CDR1 and CDR2 (germline): SGDLS, YYNGEE. The V end lost 0 bases, the J end lost 4 bases, and 8 bases lay between the germline ends. The CDR3 runs to 13 residues. Measured with immunoSEQ multiplex PCR; TCRdb has only the in-frame clones, and not every one. The sample shows roughly 330,000 clones, around 89% of them seen only once. V and J are TRBV9 and TRBJ2-7, with a weak D call TRBD1 (5 bases). This clonotype originated in a woman aged 45 to 65 with active or convalescent COVID-19. The sample taken for sequencing was peripheral blood. The CDR3 coding sequence is TGTGCCAGCAGCGTAGCGCAGGGTTACGAGCAGTACTTC. Amino acids: CASSVAQGYEQYF.